Presented here are 19 T cell receptor beta chains from one specimen sequenced in a study of neurological immune-mediated disorders (dated by TCRdb to the late 2010s). Receptor amplification or capture employed 5' RACE. These reads were obtained on an Illumina HiSeq 2500. TCRdb itself trimmed the public reads at Q25 with fastp, ran MiXCR and retained productive beta chains. A single entry per CDR3 protein holds the most common genes and DNA from its merged rows. For this sample there are some 57,000 distinct CDR3 sequences; 4.5% to 5.5% appear just once. Approximately 3.5% of the sample lies in the top ten. What was sequenced was PBMCs. The receptors shown here come from a woman in her forties or fifties with multiple sclerosis.

This clonotype was detected many times. The chain is built from TRBV11-2 and TRBJ1-4; the match to TRBD1 covers 11 bases. CDR1 is SGHAT, CDR2 FQNNGV, per germline. The J segment lost 8 bases and the V segment lost 5 bases, leaving 10 bases of the junction unmatched. The CDR3 has 16 residues. The CDR3 loop reads CASSPRGTGGNEKLFF. In nucleotides, the CDR3 is TGTGCCAGCAGCCCTAGGGGGACAGGGGGAAACGAAAAACTGTTTTTT. The full variable domain, with the rest looked up from reference TRBV11-2 and TRBJ1-4, is EAGVAQSPRYKIIEKRQSVAFWCNPISGHATLYWYQQILGQGPKLLIQFQNNGVVDDSQLPKDRFSAERLKGVDSTLKIQPAKLEDSAVYLCASSPRGTGGNEKLFFGSGTQLSVL.

This clonotype was seen many times. The V call is TRBV20-1, the J call TRBJ1-5; D not resolved. There are 17 residues in the CDR3. The V end was cut by 0 bases, the J end by 7 bases, with 22 bases between. Per the germline V gene, CDR1 is DFQATT and CDR2 is SNEGSKA (reference sequence). This chain's CDR3 is CSARDAKYNTPSQPQHF. The CDR3 coding sequence is TGCAGTGCTAGAGATGCCAAGTATAACACACCTTCCCAGCCCCAGCATTTT.

This clonotype was seen only a few times. This may be a read error, as it is one base from a much larger clone. This chain uses TRBV5-1 with TRBJ2-5; D is ambiguous. Trimming stripped 5 bases from V and 5 bases from J, with 16 bases between. The CDR3 totals 14 residues. Germline CDR1 is SGHRS and CDR2 is YFSETQ. CDR3 nucleotides: TGCGCCAGCAGACTGGAAATAGCAGCGGAGACCCAGTACTTC. Translating it yields CASRLEIAAETQYF. Full variable domain (outside the CDR3, taken from reference TRBV5-1 and TRBJ2-5): KAGVTQTPRYLIKTRGQQVTLSCSPISGHRSVSWYQQTPGQGLQFLFEYFSETQRNKGNFPGRFSGRQFSNSRSEMNVSTLELGDSALYLCASRLEIAAETQYFGPGTRLLVL.

This clonotype has at least ten counts. The chain employs TRBV5-6 and TRBJ2-5; D tentatively reads TRBD1 or TRBD2 (5 bases each). The CDR3 runs to 15 residues. The germline V gene encodes CDR1 SGHDT and CDR2 YYEEEE. V lost 1 base, J lost 2 bases, and 12 bases lay in between. Here the CDR3 DNA reads TGTGCCAGCAGCTTGCTGGGCAGGGAGCAAGAGACCCAGTACTTC. It encodes CASSLLGREQETQYF. The complete variable domain, with remaining parts taken from reference TRBV5-6 and TRBJ2-5, reads DAGVTQSPTHLIKTRGQQVTLRCSPKSGHDTVSWYQQALGQGPQFIFQYYEEEERQRGNFPDRFSGHQFPNYSSELNVNALLLGDSALYLCASSLLGREQETQYFGPGTRLLVL.

As for this clonotype: The junction departs from germline at one end; a sequencing error may be responsible. The chain links TRBV28 to TRBJ2-7; the D gene is possibly TRBD2 (5 bases). From germline, CDR1 is MDHEN and CDR2 SYDVKM. The CDR3 is made up of 15 amino acids. This CDR3 is CTSSPLPGNSYEQYF. The CDR3 region has the DNA TGTACCAGCAGCCCCCTTCCGGGGAACTCCTACGAGCAGTACTTC.

At least ten counts were recorded for this clonotype. The V and J genes are TRBV20-1 and TRBJ2-3, with D possibly TRBD2 on 5 matching bases. The V gene lost 6 bases and the J gene lost 2 bases, with 12 bases spanning the gap. CDR1 and CDR2 from the germline V gene are DFQATT and SNEGSKA (reference sequence). This CDR3 region has 13 residues. Written as DNA, the CDR3 is TGCAGTGCCAGGAACGGGGTCACAGATACGCAGTATTTT. Its protein product is CSARNGVTDTQYF.

This clonotype was detected many times. At one of its ends the junction is not consistent with the germline gene, which may arise from a read error. The V gene is TRBV28, the J gene TRBJ1-5, with a tentative D call TRBD1 (5 bases). This CDR3 spans 15 amino acids. Germline V gene lookup returns CDR1 MDHEN and CDR2 SYDVKM. The CDR3 protein is CASSSLDTRGMSQNF. CDR3 sequence (DNA): TGTGCCAGCAGTTCTCTAGATACAAGGGGAATGTCCCAGAATTTT.

This clonotype was counted at least ten times. This rearrangement joins TRBV20-1 to TRBJ2-5; 11 nucleotides align to TRBD1. Germline-derived CDR1 and CDR2 are DFQATT and SNEGSKA (reference sequence). The CDR3 is made up of 13 amino acids. J was trimmed by 5 bases and V by 4 bases; bases with no gene match: 3. CDR3 in amino acids: CSAIRDRGETQYF. CDR3 nucleotide sequence: TGCAGTGCTATCCGGGACAGGGGGGAGACCCAGTACTTC.

There are many counts of this clonotype. The chain's CDR3 is CSVRDSYEQYF. The CDR3, as DNA: TGCAGTGTAAGGGACAGCTACGAGCAGTACTTC. This chain connects TRBV20-1 to TRBJ2-7; 7 bases fit TRBD1. CDR3 size: 11 residues. V lost 7 bases to trimming and J lost 3 bases; unmatched junction nucleotides: 3. Per the germline V gene, CDR1 is DFQATT and CDR2 is SNEGSKA (reference sequence).

This clonotype was counted many times. CDR3 loop: CASSSTTVAGYEQYV. CDR3 in DNA: TGTGCCAGCAGTTCGACGACAGTGGCGGGCTACGAGCAGTACGTC. The chain carries TRBV27 and TRBJ2-7; D may correspond to TRBD1 or TRBD2 (5 bases each). Trimming stripped 4 bases from V and 3 bases from J, with 16 bases between. Germline V gene data show CDR1 as MNHEY and CDR2 as SMNVEV (reference sequence). The CDR3 runs 15 residues.

This clonotype was observed many times. The genes are TRBV7-2 and TRBJ2-7; the D is unclear. V was pared by 1 base and J by 0 bases, with 1 base between. CDR3 length: 12 amino acids. Germline assignment: CDR1 SGHTA and CDR2 FQGNSA. DNA of the CDR3: TGTGCCAGCAGCTTAGTCTCCTACGAGCAGTACTTC. Amino acids: CASSLVSYEQYF.

This clonotype was recorded at least ten times. The rearrangement joins TRBV10-3 to TRBJ2-5; TRBD2 aligns across 12 bases. The V and J ends lost 3 bases and 9 bases, in that order; junction bases with no gene match: 5. Per germline, CDR1 ENHRY and CDR2 SYGVKD. CDR3 size: 14 residues. This chain's CDR3 is CAISDWTSGTSQYF. The CDR3 region has the DNA TGTGCCATCAGTGACTGGACTAGCGGGACATCCCAGTACTTC.

This clonotype was counted at least ten times. As DNA, the CDR3 is TGCAGTGCTAGAGTGGCACATAGCAATCAGCCCCAGCATTTT. It yields the protein CSARVAHSNQPQHF. This sequence joins TRBV20-1 and TRBJ1-5, with D unclear. Germline CDR1 reads DFQATT; CDR2 reads SNEGSKA (reference sequence). CDR3 length: 14 residues. V lost 1 base, J lost 0 bases, and 7 bases lay in between.

This clonotype was picked up many times. V is TRBV7-2 and J is TRBJ2-7; possibly TRBD2 for D (6 bases). The CDR3 has 13 amino acids. The V end lost 1 base, the J end lost 7 bases, and 11 bases lay between the germline ends. Germline assignment: CDR1 SGHTA and CDR2 FQGNSA. CDR3 region: CASSLVDGGEQYV. For the CDR3, the DNA is TGTGCCAGCAGCTTAGTAGATGGAGGGGAGCAGTACGTC.

This clonotype was seen at least ten times. The chain joins TRBV10-3 to TRBJ2-1; 13 bases map to TRBD2. This CDR3 is 15 amino acids long. Per the germline V gene, CDR1 is ENHRY and CDR2 is SYGVKD. J lost 6 bases, V lost 10 bases, and 9 bases had no gene match. CDR3 in DNA: TGTGCCACAACCGCCGGGACTAGCGGGACCAATGAGCAGTTCTTC. Protein product: CATTAGTSGTNEQFF.

This clonotype has at least ten counts. V usage is TRBV5-6 and J usage is TRBJ1-1; D is unresolved. CDR3 length: 15 amino acids. V was cut by 0 bases and J by 1 base, with 10 bases left in between. Germline CDR1 SGHDT, CDR2 YYEEEE. As DNA, the CDR3 is TGTGCCAGCAGCTTGGAAGGGCTTGAGAACACTGAAGCTTTCTTT. The encoded protein is CASSLEGLENTEAFF.

Ten or more counts support this clonotype. The gene calls are TRBV4-1 and TRBJ1-1, with a weak D call TRBD1 (6 bases). The CDR3 contains 14 residues. The germline V and J ends were trimmed by 0 bases and 7 bases, with 12 bases remaining between them. Germline loops: CDR1 MGHRA, CDR2 YSYEKL. The CDR3 reads CASSQEAGDDEAFF. The CDR3 DNA reads TGCGCCAGCAGCCAAGAGGCAGGGGACGATGAAGCTTTCTTT.

The sample holds a few counts of this clonotype. The chain combines TRBV4-3 with TRBJ2-1; D is ambiguous. The V end was cut by 5 bases, the J end by 7 bases, with 15 bases between. CDR1 and CDR2 from the germline V gene are LGHNA and YSLEER. This CDR3 is 14 amino acids long. The CDR3: CASSSTRKGNEQFF. Written as DNA, the CDR3 is TGCGCCAGCAGCTCGACTCGGAAAGGGAATGAGCAGTTCTTC.

This clonotype has at least ten counts. The chain is built from TRBV20-1 and TRBJ1-4; 7 bases map to TRBD1. V trimming: 6 bases; J trimming: 7 bases; junction bases outside the gene matches: 8. Germline V gene sequence: CDR1 DFQATT, CDR2 SNEGSKA (reference sequence). The CDR3 is 13 amino acids. The CDR3 loop is CSARPGQREKLFF. CDR3 in DNA: TGCAGTGCCAGGCCGGGACAGCGTGAAAAACTGTTTTTT.